The rows below give T cell receptor beta chains drawn from one sample of a study of cytomegalovirus exposure and HLA in healthy donors. Sequenced by immunoSEQ multiplex PCR; TCRdb stores in-frame clones only, minus some. The table includes about 130,000 clones, over 70% detected once. The specimen was PBMCs. Receptor source: a man aged 30-40 years in good health and CMV-seronegative. Both conserved end residues are part of each CDR3. D genes are given only for firm matches. The size of a clone is reported for some rows only, either as once, few or many, or as a class for expanded clones.

>TRBV5-6|TRBD1|NA|TRBJ1-2
TGTGCCAGCAGCCGGACAGGGAACTATGGCTACACCTTC
CASSRTGNYGYTF
>TRBV5-1|TRBD1|NA|TRBJ1-2
TGCGCCAGCAGCTACGGGACAGGGGCACCCCACTATGGCTACACCTTC
CASSYGTGAPHYGYTF
>TRBV18|TRBD2|few|TRBJ2-5
TGTGCCAGCTCACCGGGACTAGGGGAAGAGACCCAGTACTTC
CASSPGLGEETQYF
>TRBV4-2|TRBD2|NA|TRBJ2-5
TGTGCCAGCAGCCAAGAAAAGGGGACTAGCGGGGTTAAAGAGACCCAGTACTTC
CASSQEKGTSGVKETQYF
>TRBV27|TRBD1|few|TRBJ1-1
TGTGCCAGCAGTTTAGACAGGGGGGGTAACACTGAAGCTTTCTTT
CASSLDRGGNTEAFF
>TRBV6-5|NA|NA|TRBJ1-2
TGTGCCAGCAGTTACTCGAGCGCGGCCAGAGGCTACACCTTC
CASSYSSAARGYTF
>TRBV30|TRBD2|NA|TRBJ2-7
TGTGCCGCCGGGGGGGGCGCCGAGCAGTACTTC
CAAGGGAEQYF
>TRBV21-1|NA|NA|TRBJ2-5
TGTGCCAGCAGCAAAGGCGTGCTGCGGCGGGAGACCCAGTACTTC
CASSKGVLRRETQYF
>TRBV4-2|TRBD2|NA|TRBJ2-3
TGTGCCAGCAGCCAAGAAGCGGCTAGCGGGAGGACCACAGATACGCAGTATTTT
CASSQEAASGRTTDTQYF
>TRBV11-2|NA|few|TRBJ1-1
TGTGCCAGCAGCTTAGACGGGGGACCTGAAGCTTTCTTT
CASSLDGGPEAFF
>TRBV7-2|TRBD2|few|TRBJ2-7
TGTGCCAGCAGCTTAGGTGGCGGGGGGTGGGACGAGCAGTACTTC
CASSLGGGGWDEQYF
>TRBV4-3|TRBD1|NA|TRBJ1-2
TGCGCCAGCAGCCAAGGACAGGGGGCCTTGGATGGCTACACCTTC
CASSQGQGALDGYTF
>TRBV6-5|TRBD2|once|TRBJ2-5
TGTGCCAGCAGTTACTCGGCGGGAGGCGGTGTGGAGACCCAGTACTTC
CASSYSAGGGVETQYF
>TRBV7-7|TRBD2|few|TRBJ2-7
TGTGCTAGCAGCCCTCTAGCGGATACCTACGAGCAGTACTTC
CASSPLADTYEQYF
>TRBV11-2|NA|once|TRBJ2-5
TGTGCCAGCAGTTCCGACGGGACAAACCAAGAGACCCAGTACTTC
CASSSDGTNQETQYF
>TRBV6-5|NA|NA|TRBJ2-7
TGTGCCAGCAGTTACTCGACTGGCCCTAGGCCCTACGAGCAGTACTTC
CASSYSTGPRPYEQYF
>TRBV4-3|NA|NA|TRBJ1-2
TGCGCCAGCAGCCAAGAGCGAACAGGCTACGGCTACACCTTC
CASSQERTGYGYTF